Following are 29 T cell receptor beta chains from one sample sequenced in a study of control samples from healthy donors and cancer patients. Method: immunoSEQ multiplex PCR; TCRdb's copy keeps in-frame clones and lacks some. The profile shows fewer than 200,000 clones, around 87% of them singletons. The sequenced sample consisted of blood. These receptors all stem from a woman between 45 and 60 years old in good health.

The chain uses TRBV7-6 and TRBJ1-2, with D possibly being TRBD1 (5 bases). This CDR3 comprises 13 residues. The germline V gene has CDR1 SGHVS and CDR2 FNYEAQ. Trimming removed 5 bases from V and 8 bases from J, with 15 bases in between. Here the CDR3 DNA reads TGTGCCAGCAGCCTAGGCGGCAGGGAAGGCTACACCTTC. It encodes CASSLGGREGYTF.

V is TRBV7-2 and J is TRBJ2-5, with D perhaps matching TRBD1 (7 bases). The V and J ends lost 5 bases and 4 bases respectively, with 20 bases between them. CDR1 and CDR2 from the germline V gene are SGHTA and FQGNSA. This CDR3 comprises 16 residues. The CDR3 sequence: CASSPSWQGEVETQYF. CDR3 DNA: TGTGCCAGCAGCCCAAGCTGGCAGGGGGAGGTAGAGACCCAGTACTTC.

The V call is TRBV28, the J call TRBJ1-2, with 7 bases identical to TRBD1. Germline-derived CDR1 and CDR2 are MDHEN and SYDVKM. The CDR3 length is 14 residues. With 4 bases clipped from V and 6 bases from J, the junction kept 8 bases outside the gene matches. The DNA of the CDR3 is TGTGCCAGCAGTTCCTACAGACAGGGTGATGGCTACACCTTC. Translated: CASSSYRQGDGYTF.

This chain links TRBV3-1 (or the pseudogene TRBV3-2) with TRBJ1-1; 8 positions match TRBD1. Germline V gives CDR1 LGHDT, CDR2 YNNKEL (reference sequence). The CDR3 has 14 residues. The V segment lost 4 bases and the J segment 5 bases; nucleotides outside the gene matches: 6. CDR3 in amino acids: CASSRTGGQTEAFF. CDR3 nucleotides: TGTGCCAGCAGCCGTACAGGGGGACAGACTGAAGCTTTCTTT.

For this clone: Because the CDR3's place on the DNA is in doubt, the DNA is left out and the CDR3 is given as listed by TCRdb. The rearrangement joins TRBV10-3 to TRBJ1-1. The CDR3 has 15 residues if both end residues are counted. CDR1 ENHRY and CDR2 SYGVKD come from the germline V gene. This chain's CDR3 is CAISSSGARYTEAFF.

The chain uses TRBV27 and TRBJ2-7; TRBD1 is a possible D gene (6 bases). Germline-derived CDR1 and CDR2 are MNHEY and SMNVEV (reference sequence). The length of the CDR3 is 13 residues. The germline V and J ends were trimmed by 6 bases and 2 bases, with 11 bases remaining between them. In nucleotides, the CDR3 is TGTGCCAGCAGACGGACAGAACCCTACGAGCAGTACTTC. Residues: CASRRTEPYEQYF.

The CDR3 loop is CASSTARGDTQYF. CDR3 coding DNA: TGTGCCAGCAGTACGGCTCGAGGAGATACGCAGTATTTT. This chain connects TRBV6-2 or TRBV6-3 to TRBJ2-3; D unresolved. This CDR3 region has 13 residues. Germline CDR1 reads MNHEY; CDR2 reads SVGEGT. V lost 5 bases, J lost 5 bases, and 11 bases lay in between.

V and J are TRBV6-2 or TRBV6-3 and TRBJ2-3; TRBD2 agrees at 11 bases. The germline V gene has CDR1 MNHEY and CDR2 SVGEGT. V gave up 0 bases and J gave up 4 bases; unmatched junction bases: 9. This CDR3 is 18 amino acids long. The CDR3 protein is CASSYSMDLAGGPDTQYF. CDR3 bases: TGTGCCAGCAGTTACTCGATGGATCTAGCGGGGGGCCCAGATACGCAGTATTTT.

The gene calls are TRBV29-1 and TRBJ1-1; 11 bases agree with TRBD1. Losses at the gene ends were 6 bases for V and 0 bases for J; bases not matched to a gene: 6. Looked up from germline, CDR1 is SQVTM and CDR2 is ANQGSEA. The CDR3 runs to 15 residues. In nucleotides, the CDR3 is TGCAGCGTACAACGGACAGGGGGCATGAACACTGAAGCTTTCTTT. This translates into CSVQRTGGMNTEAFF.

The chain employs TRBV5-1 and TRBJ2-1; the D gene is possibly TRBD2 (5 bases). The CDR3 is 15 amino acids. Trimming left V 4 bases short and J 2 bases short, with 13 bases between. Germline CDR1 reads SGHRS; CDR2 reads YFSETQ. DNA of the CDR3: TGCGCCAGCAGCGCGGGCAGCGTCACCTACAATGAGCAGTTCTTC. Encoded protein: CASSAGSVTYNEQFF.

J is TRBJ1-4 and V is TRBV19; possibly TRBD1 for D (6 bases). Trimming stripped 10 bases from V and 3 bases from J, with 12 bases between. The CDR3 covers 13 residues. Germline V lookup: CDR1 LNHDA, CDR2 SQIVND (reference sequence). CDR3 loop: CATVQGSNEKLFF. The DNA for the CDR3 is TGTGCCACCGTACAGGGTTCTAATGAAAAACTGTTTTTT.

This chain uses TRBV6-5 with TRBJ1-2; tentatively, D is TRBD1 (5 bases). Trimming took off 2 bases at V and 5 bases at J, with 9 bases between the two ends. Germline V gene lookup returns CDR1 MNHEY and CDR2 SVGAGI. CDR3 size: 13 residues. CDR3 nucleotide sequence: TGTGCCAGCAGTTACCAGGGATCATATGGCTACACCTTC. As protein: CASSYQGSYGYTF.

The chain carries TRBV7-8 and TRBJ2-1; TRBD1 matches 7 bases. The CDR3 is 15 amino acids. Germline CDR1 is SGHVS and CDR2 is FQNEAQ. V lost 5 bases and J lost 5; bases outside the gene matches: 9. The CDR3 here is CASSLGGGSHNEQFF. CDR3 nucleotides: TGTGCCAGCAGCCTAGGGGGCGGATCCCACAATGAGCAGTTCTTC.

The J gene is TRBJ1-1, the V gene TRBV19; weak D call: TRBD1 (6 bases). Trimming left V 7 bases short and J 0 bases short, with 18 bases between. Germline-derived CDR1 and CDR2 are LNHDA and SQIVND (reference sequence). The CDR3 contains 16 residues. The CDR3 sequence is CASIGRSGGLNTEAFF. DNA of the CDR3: TGTGCCAGTATTGGACGGTCCGGGGGCTTGAACACTGAAGCTTTCTTT.

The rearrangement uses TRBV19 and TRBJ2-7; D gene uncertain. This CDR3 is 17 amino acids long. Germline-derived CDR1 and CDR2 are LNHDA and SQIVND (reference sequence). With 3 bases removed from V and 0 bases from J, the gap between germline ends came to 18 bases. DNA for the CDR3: TGTGCCAGTAGTATCCCACGGAGTGGTAGGAGCTCCTACGAGCAGTACTTC. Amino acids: CASSIPRSGRSSYEQYF.

The CDR3: CASSGTQGRNQPQHF. In DNA, the CDR3 is TGTGCCAGCAGCGGAACCCAGGGTAGGAATCAGCCCCAGCATTTT. This chain connects TRBV6-6 to TRBJ1-5; a possible D gene is TRBD1 (5 bases). The V and J ends lost 6 bases and 4 bases respectively, with 16 bases between them. Germline CDR1 reads MNHNY; CDR2 reads SVGAGI (reference sequence). This CDR3 spans 15 amino acids.

CDR3 nucleotide sequence: TGTGCCACCAGTTTGACGGGCAATCAGCCCCAGCATTTT. Its protein is CATSLTGNQPQHF. The chain uses TRBV24-1 and TRBJ1-5; D is undetermined. The CDR3 covers 13 residues. V dropped 6 bases and J dropped 2 bases, with 7 bases sitting between them. Looked up from germline, CDR1 is KGHDR and CDR2 is SFDVKD.

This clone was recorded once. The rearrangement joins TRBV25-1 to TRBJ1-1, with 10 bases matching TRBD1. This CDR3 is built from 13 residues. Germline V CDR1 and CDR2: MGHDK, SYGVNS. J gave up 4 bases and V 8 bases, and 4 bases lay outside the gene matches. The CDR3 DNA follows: TGTGCCAGCGGACGGGACAGGGGCACTGAAGCTTTCTTT. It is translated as CASGRDRGTEAFF.

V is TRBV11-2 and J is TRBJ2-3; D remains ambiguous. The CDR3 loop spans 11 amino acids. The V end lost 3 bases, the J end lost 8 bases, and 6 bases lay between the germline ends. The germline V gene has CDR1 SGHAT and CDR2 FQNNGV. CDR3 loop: CASSLRSTQYF. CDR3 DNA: TGTGCCAGCAGCTTGCGTAGTACGCAGTATTTT.

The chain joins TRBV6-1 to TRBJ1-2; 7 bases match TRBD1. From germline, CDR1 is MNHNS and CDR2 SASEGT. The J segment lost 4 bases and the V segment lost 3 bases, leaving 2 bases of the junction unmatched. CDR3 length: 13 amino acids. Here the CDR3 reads CASSEGQSYGYTF. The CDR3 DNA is TGTGCCAGCAGTGAGGGACAGAGCTATGGCTACACCTTC.

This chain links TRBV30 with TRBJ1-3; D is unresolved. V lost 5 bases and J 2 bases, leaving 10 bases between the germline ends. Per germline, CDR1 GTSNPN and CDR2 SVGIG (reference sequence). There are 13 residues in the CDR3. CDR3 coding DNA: TGTGCCTGGGGTCGGAGTCCTGGAAACACCATATATTTT. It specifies CAWGRSPGNTIYF.

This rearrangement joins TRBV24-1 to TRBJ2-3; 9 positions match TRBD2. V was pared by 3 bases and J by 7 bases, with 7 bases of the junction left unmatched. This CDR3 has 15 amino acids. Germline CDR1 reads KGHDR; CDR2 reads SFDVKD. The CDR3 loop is CATSDAAGGDNTQYF. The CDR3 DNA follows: TGTGCCACCAGTGATGCGGCGGGAGGGGATAATACGCAGTATTTT.

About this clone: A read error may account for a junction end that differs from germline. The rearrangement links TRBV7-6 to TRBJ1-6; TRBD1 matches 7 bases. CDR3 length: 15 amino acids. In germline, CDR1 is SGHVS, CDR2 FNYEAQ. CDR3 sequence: CASSIAGTANSPLHF. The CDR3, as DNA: TGTGCCAGCAGCATAGCCGGGACAGCTAATTCACCCCTCCACTTT.

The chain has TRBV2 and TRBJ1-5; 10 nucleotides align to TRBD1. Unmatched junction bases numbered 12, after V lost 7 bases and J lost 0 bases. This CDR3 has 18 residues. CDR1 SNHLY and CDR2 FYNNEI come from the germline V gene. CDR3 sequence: CASKKGTGANYSNQPQHF. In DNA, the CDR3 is TGTGCCAGCAAAAAGGGGACAGGGGCCAACTATAGCAATCAGCCCCAGCATTTT.

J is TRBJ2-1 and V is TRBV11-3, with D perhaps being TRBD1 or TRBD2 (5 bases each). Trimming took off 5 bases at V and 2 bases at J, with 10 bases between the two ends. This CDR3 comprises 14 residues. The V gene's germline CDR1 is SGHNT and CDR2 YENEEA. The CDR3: CASSPRGAYNEQFF. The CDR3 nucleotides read TGTGCCAGCAGCCCCCGAGGGGCCTACAATGAGCAGTTCTTC.

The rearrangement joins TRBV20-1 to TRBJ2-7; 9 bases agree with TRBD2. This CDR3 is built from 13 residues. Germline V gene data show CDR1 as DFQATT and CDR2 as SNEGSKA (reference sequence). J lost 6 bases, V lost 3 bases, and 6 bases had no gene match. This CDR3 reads CSASIAGEREQYF. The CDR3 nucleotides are TGCAGTGCTAGTATAGCGGGAGAGCGCGAGCAGTACTTC.

In nucleotides, the CDR3 is TGCGCCAGCAGCCCAGTAGGGACAGGGTCCAATGAGCAGTTCTTC. Residues: CASSPVGTGSNEQFF. The gene calls are TRBV5-1 and TRBJ2-1, with 9 bases matching TRBD1. The CDR3 has 15 amino acids. J gave up 6 bases and V 4 bases, and 8 bases lay outside the gene matches. CDR1 is SGHRS and CDR2 is YFSETQ in the germline V gene.

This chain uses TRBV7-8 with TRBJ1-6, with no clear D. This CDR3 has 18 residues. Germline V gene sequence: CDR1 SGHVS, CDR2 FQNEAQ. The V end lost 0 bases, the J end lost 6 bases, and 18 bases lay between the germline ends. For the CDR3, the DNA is TGTGCCAGCAGCTTAGCGAGACACCTTCTGGACCCTAATTCACCCCTCCACTTT. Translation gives CASSLARHLLDPNSPLHF.

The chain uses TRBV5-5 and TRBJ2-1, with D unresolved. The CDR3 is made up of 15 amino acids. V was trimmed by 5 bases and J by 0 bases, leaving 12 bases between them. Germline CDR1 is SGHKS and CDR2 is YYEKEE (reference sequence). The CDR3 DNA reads TGTGCCAGCAGTCCGACTCCCTCCTCCTACAATGAGCAGTTCTTC. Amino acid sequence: CASSPTPSSYNEQFF. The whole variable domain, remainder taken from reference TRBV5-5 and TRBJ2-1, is DAGVTQSPTHLIKTRGQQVTLRCSPISGHKSVSWYQQVLGQGPQFIFQYYEKEERGRGNFPDRFSARQFPNYSSELNVNALLLGDSALYLCASSPTPSSYNEQFFGPGTRLTVL.